This T cell receptor beta chain was recorded in a study of blood T cells in healthy people across ages. The CDR3 has 15 residues. V shed 4 bases and J 3 bases; nucleotides not matched to a gene: 4. CDR1 is ENHRY, CDR2 SYGVKD, per germline. The study's findings and limits: Among long-lived donors, naive CD4+ cells were more numerous and diversity higher than in aged donors. Older age coincided with a roughly linear decline in TCR beta diversity per million T cells.

PCR was performed a second time for about 7 to 11 cycles using a sample-barcoded 5' primer and a J-beta primer mix. TCRdb processed the 5' RACE reads anew with MiXCR; each CDR3 protein has one entry. In the table there are hundreds of thousands of distinct CDR3 sequences, about 34% of which are singletons. This clonotype has ten or more counts. The antigen is unknown. Isolating PBMCs gave at least 6.5 million of these cells per sample. The chain combines TRBV10-3 with TRBJ1-2, with TRBD1 matching over 11 bases. The sample was blood. The receptor was derived from a woman at least 80 years old in good health. DNA of the CDR3: TGTGCCATCAGTGTGGGACAGGGGGAGGACTATGGCTACACCTTC. The encoded protein is CAISVGQGEDYGYTF.